This TCR beta chain was observed in a study of breast tumors, draining lymph nodes, adjacent tissues (dated by TCRdb to the mid-2010s). Broadly, across the study: In breast cancer patients, the study compared the TCR beta repertoires of tumor, adjacent nontumor tissue and axillary lymph nodes. The study was designed to assess the relationships and possible T-cell exchange between tumor, surrounding tissue and draining lymph node repertoires in human breast cancer. What the work shows at the level of the full study, not this receptor alone: In luminal-like breast cancer, tumor and nontumor tissue repertoires resembled each other significantly more than in basal-like breast cancer. The study presented the conclusion that tumor T cells originate in lymph nodes as consistent with a hypothesis, not as something directly demonstrated. T-cell repertoire diversity in tumors was found to be lower than in lymph nodes but higher than in nontumor tissue, and preferential V and J gene usage was observed. A scenario in which most tumor T cells derive from the lymph node and then expand within tumor tissue was judged to be consistent with the data.

CDR1 and CDR2, looked up from the germline V gene, are SNHLY and FYNNEI. The cysteine opens and the phenylalanine closes a CDR3 of 14 amino acids. Only the CDR3 DNA stays, 42 bases, in frame from base 1. The junction shows trimming of 11 bases on V and 4 bases on J, and the gene matches do not reach 11 bases of it. The data were produced on an Illumina HiSeq 2000. TCR beta chain libraries were generated through multiplex PCR amplification. The amplified TCR beta chain products were analyzed by high-throughput sequencing. TCRdb passed the public sequencing reads through fastp at Q25 and MiXCR, retaining productive beta sequences. Rows with a matching CDR3 protein are joined into one entry that keeps the most common DNA and genes. The sample table records roughly 49,000 distinct CDR3 sequences; approximately 45% of these occur just once. Approximately 10% of the sample rests with the top ten. With regard to this clonotype: Its antigen is not yet known. It has no much larger one-base neighbor in the sample; base qualities were not kept.

The sequence came from a female donor with breast cancer. Some clones in this sample may be carry-over from other donors' samples. Material for sequencing was breast tumor tissue. Recombination connected TRBV2 to TRBJ2-3; 8 bases in between match TRBD1. DNA sequence: TGTGCCGGCGGTGGGGACAGGAGAGCAGATACGCAGTATTTT. This sequence encodes CAGGGDRRADTQYF.